Listed here are 3 T cell receptor beta chains from one sample, sequenced in a study of T cells in Graves' hyperthyroidism and ophthalmopathy. Using RNA transcripts as the source, TCR beta CDR3 regions were amplified. Using the HTBI primer set, a first-round RT-PCR was run on the TCR CDR3. TCRdb passed the multiplex PCR reads through MiXCR, listing each CDR3 protein once. The profile shows about 500,000 distinct CDR3 sequences, roughly a sixth of them singletons. Sequencing used blood. Receptors were obtained from a woman aged 30 to 39 with Graves' ophthalmopathy.

In this sample, this clonotype turned up many times. The chain combines TRBV27 with TRBJ2-1, with D unresolved. This CDR3 is 18 amino acids long. In germline, CDR1 is MNHEY, CDR2 SMNVEV (reference sequence). Deletions cut 6 bases from V and 5 bases from J, with 26 bases between. CDR3 DNA: TGTGCCAGCAGATTCCTCTCAGCCCGCCAGCCACATAACAATGAGCAGTTCTTC. It yields the protein CASRFLSARQPHNNEQFF.

In its sample, this clonotype was seen many times. The chain uses TRBV11-1 and TRBJ2-1; possible D gene TRBD2, 6 bases. The germline CDR1 and CDR2 sequences are SGHAT and FQDESV (reference sequence). The CDR3 extends over 13 amino acids. V lost 1 base, J lost 5 bases, and 6 bases lay in between. CDR3: CASSLGRDNEQFF. Written as DNA, the CDR3 is TGTGCCAGCAGCTTAGGGAGGGACAATGAGCAGTTCTTC.

Here the CDR3 DNA reads TGTGCCAGCAGTCCCGGAGAGACCACTGAAGCTTTCTTT. It codes for CASSPGETTEAFF. The chain uses TRBV28 and TRBJ1-1, with D unresolved. V gave up 5 bases and J gave up 4 bases, with 11 bases separating them. The germline V gene has CDR1 MDHEN and CDR2 SYDVKM. The CDR3 covers 13 residues.